The sequence of this TCR beta chain was determined in a study of T cell repertoires in cytomegalovirus infection. Study in general: Indications came from public TCR beta signatures; they pointed to CMV infection and to a matching HLA type.

The CDR3 extends over 17 amino acids. Germline CDR1 reads MNHEY; CDR2 reads SMNVEV (reference sequence). V lost 7 bases to trimming and J lost 4 bases; unmatched junction nucleotides: 15. TCRdb reanalysed the reads using MiXCR and keeps one entry per CDR3 protein. This sample yields around 260,000 distinct CDR3 sequences, of which more than 20% are seen a single time; about 15% belongs to the top ten. This TCR came from a human donor in good health (CMV status not recorded). Some clones in this sample may be carry-over from other donors' samples. The V call is TRBV27, the J call TRBJ1-5, with 8 bases aligning to TRBD1. The sequenced material came from PBMCs. The CDR3 loop is CASTETFRGLRNQPQHF. The CDR3 DNA sequence: TGTGCCAGCACCGAAACATTCAGGGGGCTAAGAAATCAGCCCCAGCATTTT.